Listed below are T cell receptor beta chains from one sample, sequenced in a study of T cell repertoires in cytomegalovirus infection. TCRdb ran MiXCR on the reads and lists one entry per CDR3 protein. The sample holds hundreds of thousands of distinct CDR3 sequences; around 24% are singletons and the top ten take 8%. Sequencing used CD8+ T cells from PBMCs. The receptors originated from a human donor in good health (CMV status not recorded). Some clones in this sample may be carry-over from other donors' samples. The CDR3 runs from the conserved cysteine through the conserved F or W. The D gene is left open where the match is weak. Clone size is given for some rows only: seen once, a few or many times, or a class if the clone is expanded.

few - TRBJ2-1 TRBV20-1 TGCAGTGCTAGAACTAGAATGACCCCGTACAATGAGCAGTTCTTC CSARTRMTPYNEQFF
- - TRBJ1-2 TRBV19 TGTGCCAGTAGCAGGAGGGTAAACTATGGCTACACCTTC CASSRRVNYGYTF
few - TRBJ2-6 TRBV29-1 TGCAGCGTTACGGGACTCAACTCTGGGGCCAACGTCCTGACTTTC CSVTGLNSGANVLTF
many TRBD1 TRBJ2-6 TRBV7-8 TGTGCCAGCAGCTCGTTTTTCCCGGGACAGGGGGCGGCTGGGGCCAACGTCCTGACTTTC CASSSFFPGQGAAGANVLTF
- TRBD2 TRBJ2-1 TRBV14 TGTGCCAGCAGCCAAGTAAAGGAGGGGCCCCTGGGGAAGCTAGCGGCCTACAATGAGCAGTTCTTC CASSQVKEGPLGKLAAYNEQFF
many - TRBJ2-1 TRBV7-9 TGTGCCAGCAGCTTAGCGACGGCGGGGGCCGACTACAATGAGCAGTTCTTC CASSLATAGADYNEQFF
few - TRBJ1-5 TRBV10-3 TGTGCCACCGCTCACGGGGGTGGAAGCAATCAGCCCCAGCATTTT CATAHGGGSNQPQHF
- - TRBJ2-3 TRBV7-6 TGTGCCAGCAGCTTAATGGGGGCAACAGATACGCAGTATTTT CASSLMGATDTQYF
- TRBD2 TRBJ2-2 TRBV5-1 TGCGCCAGCAGCTTGGGACAGGCTAGCGGGGGTCGCACCGGGGAGCTGTTTTTT CASSLGQASGGRTGELFF
- - TRBJ2-3 TRBV7-9 TGTGCCAGCAGCTCCAGACTAGACCCCACAGATACGCAGTATTTT CASSSRLDPTDTQYF
- - TRBJ2-7 TRBV7-6 TGTGCCAGCAAAGGGGGGGCAGGGCACAACGAGCAGTACTTC CASKGGAGHNEQYF
- - TRBJ1-6 TRBV28 TGTGCCAGCAATACGAGATTGCCCCTCCACTTT CASNTRLPLHF
few - TRBJ2-3 TRBV7-9 TGTGCCAGCAGCTCCTACAGCGATACGCAGTATTTT CASSSYSDTQYF
few - TRBJ1-1 TRBV12-3/TRBV12-4 TGTGCCAGCAGAAACAGGGCGGCCTGGGACACTGAAGCTTTCTTT CASRNRAAWDTEAFF
- TRBD2 TRBJ2-1 TRBV7-2 TGTGCCAGCAGCCCCCCCTTAGCGGGGGCCCTTTACAATGAGCAGTTCTTC CASSPPLAGALYNEQFF
- TRBD2 TRBJ2-3 TRBV20-1 TGCAGTGCTAGCCCTTATTTCAGTGGGACTAGCGACACAGATACGCAGTATTTT CSASPYFSGTSDTDTQYF
once - TRBJ1-1 TRBV4-3 TGCGCCAGCAGCACCTCCAGGGGACCTGGCGCTGAAGCTTTCTTT CASSTSRGPGAEAFF
many TRBD1 TRBJ2-2 TRBV19 TGTGCCAGTAGCGGACAGGTGGAGCTCACCGGGGAGCTGTTTTTT CASSGQVELTGELFF
many TRBD1 TRBJ2-1 TRBV20-1 TGCAGTGCAGCCTCCCCGGGACAGGGGGCCTACAATGAGCAGTTCTTC CSAASPGQGAYNEQFF
many TRBD2 TRBJ2-3 TRBV5-4 TGTGCCAGCAGCGGCCCGACTAGCGGGGAATTCACAGATACGCAGTATTTT CASSGPTSGEFTDTQYF
many - TRBJ1-3 TRBV7-9 TGTGCCAGCAGCTCCGAGGCCTTCTCTGGAAACACCATATATTTT CASSSEAFSGNTIYF